What follows is one T cell receptor (beta chain) and its context. This entry belongs to a study of shared clonotypes between healthy human individuals. Measured with immunoSEQ multiplex PCR; TCRdb has only the in-frame clones, and not every one. The sample lists roughly 2.5 million clones, roughly nine tenths occurring once. The sequenced sample consisted of naive CD4+ T cells sorted from blood. Subset indicated: CD45RA+ positively selected. This clonotype was obtained from a man between 18 and 29 years old in good health.

CDR3 region: CASSDSSCREDGNTIYF. The CDR3 coding sequence is TGTGCCAGCAGTGACTCTAGCTGCAGAGAGGATGGAAACACCATATATTTT. The rearrangement joins TRBV6-4 to TRBJ1-3; unclear D gene. This CDR3 region has 17 residues. V was shortened by 0 bases and J by 3 bases, with 15 bases between the two germline ends. Germline CDR1 reads MRHNA; CDR2 reads SNTAGT.